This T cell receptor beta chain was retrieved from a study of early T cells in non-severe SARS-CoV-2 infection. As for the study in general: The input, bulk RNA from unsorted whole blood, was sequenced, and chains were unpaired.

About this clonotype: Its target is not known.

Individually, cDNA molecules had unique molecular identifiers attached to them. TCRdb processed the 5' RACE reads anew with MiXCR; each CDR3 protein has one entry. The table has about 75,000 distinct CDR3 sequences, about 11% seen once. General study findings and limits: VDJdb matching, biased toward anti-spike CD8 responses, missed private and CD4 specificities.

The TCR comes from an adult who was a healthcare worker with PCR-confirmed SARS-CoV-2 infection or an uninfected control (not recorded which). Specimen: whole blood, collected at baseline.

CDR3 bases: TGTGCCAGCAGCAAGGGCGGGGGACAGGGGAGCAATGAGCAGTTCTTC. Encoded protein: CASSKGGGQGSNEQFF. The J gene is TRBJ2-1, the V gene TRBV21-1; the table's D call, TRBD1, was not checked against the DNA. TRBV21-1 is a pseudogene locus. CDR3 length equals 16 residues.